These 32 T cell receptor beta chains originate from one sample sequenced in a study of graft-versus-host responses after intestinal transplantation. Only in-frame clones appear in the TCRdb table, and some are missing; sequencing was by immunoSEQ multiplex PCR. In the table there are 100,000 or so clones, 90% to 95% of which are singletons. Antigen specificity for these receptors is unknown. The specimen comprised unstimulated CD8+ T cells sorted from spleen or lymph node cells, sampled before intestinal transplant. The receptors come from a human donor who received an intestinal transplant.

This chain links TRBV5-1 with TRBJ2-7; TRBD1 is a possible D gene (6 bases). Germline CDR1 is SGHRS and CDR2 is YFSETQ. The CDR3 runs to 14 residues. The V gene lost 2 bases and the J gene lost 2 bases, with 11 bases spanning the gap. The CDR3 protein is CASSLRDKTYEQYF. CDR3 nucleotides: TGCGCCAGCAGCTTAAGGGACAAGACCTACGAGCAGTACTTC.

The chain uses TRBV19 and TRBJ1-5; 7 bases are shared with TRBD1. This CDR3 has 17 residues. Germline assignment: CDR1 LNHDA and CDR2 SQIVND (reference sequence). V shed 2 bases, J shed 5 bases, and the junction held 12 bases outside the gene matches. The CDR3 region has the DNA TGTGCCAGTAGTATAATAGACGGACAGGTTAAATATCAGCCCCAGCATTTT. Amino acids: CASSIIDGQVKYQPQHF. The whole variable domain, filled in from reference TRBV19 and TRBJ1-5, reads DGGITQSPKYLFRKEGQNVTLSCEQNLNHDAMYWYRQDPGQGLRLIYYSQIVNDFQKGDIAEGYSVSREKKESFPLTVTSAQKNPTAFYLCASSIIDGQVKYQPQHFGDGTRLSIL.

CDR3 protein: CASSQDRGNIQYF. The CDR3 coding sequence is TGCGCCAGCAGCCAAGATCGCGGCAACATTCAGTACTTC. V and J are TRBV4-3 and TRBJ2-4; no definite D call. Germline lookup yields CDR1 LGHNA and CDR2 YSLEER. The CDR3 consists of 13 residues. The V and J ends lost 0 bases and 7 bases respectively, with 7 bases between them.

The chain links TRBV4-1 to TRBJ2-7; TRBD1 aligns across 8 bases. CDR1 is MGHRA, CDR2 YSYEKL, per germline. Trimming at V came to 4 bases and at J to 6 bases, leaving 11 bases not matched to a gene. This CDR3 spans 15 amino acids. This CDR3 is CASSRATGEAGEQYF. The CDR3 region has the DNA TGCGCCAGCAGCCGGGCGACAGGGGAAGCCGGCGAGCAGTACTTC.

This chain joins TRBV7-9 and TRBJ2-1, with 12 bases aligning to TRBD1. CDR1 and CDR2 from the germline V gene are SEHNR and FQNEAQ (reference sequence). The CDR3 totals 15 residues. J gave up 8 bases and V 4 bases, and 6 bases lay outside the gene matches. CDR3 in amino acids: CASSWPGQGADEQFF. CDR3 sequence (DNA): TGTGCCAGCAGCTGGCCGGGACAGGGGGCGGATGAGCAGTTCTTC.

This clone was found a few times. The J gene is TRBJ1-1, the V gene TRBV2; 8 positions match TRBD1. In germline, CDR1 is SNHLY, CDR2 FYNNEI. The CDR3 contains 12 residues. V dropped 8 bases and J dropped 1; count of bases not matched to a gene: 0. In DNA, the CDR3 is TGTGCCAGCGGGACAGGGAACACTGAAGCTTTCTTT. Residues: CASGTGNTEAFF.

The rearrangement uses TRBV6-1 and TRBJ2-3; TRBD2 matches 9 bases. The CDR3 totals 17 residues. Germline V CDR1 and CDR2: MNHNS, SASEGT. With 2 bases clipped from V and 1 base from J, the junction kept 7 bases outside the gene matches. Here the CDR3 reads CASSESRTSVGTDTQYF. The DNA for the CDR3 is TGTGCCAGCAGTGAATCTAGGACTAGCGTGGGCACAGATACGCAGTATTTT.

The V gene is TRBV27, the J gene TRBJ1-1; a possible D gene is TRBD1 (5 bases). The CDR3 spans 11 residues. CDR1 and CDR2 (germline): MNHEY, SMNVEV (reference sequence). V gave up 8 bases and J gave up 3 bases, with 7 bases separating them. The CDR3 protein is CASRGDTEAFF. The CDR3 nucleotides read TGTGCCAGCCGGGGGGACACTGAAGCTTTCTTT.

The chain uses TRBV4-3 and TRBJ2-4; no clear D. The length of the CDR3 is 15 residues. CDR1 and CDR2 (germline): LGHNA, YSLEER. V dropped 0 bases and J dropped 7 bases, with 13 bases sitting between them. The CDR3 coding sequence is TGCGCCAGCAGCCAAGATTATTATGACTCCAACATTCAGTACTTC. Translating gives CASSQDYYDSNIQYF.

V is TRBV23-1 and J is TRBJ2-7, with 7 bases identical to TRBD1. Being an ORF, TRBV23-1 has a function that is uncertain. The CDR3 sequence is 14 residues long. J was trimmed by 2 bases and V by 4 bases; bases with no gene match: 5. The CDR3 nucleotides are TGCGCCAGCAGTCTTCCGGGACAGACCTACGAGCAGTACTTC. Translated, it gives CASSLPGQTYEQYF.

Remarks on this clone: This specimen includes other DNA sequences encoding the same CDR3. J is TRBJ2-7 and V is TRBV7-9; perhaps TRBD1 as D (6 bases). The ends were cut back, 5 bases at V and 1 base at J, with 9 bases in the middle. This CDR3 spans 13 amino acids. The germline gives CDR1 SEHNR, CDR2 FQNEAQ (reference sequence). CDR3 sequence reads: CASSPDSSYEQYF. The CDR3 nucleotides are TGTGCCAGCAGCCCGGACAGTTCCTACGAGCAGTACTTC. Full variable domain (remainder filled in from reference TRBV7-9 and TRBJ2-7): DTGVSQNPRHKITKRGQNVTFRCDPISEHNRLYWYRQTLGQGPEFLTYFQNEAQLEKSRLLSDRFSAERPKGSFSTLEIQRTEQGDSAMYLCASSPDSSYEQYFGPGTRLTVT.

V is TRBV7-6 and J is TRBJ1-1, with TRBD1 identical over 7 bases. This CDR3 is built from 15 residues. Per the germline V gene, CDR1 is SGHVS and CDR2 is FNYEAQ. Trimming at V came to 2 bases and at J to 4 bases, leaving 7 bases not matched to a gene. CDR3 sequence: CASSLPTGTVTEAFF. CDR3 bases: TGTGCCAGCAGCTTACCAACCGGGACAGTCACTGAAGCTTTCTTT.

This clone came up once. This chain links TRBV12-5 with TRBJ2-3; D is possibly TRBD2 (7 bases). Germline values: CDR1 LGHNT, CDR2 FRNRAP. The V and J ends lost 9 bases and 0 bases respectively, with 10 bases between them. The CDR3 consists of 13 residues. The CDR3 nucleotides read TGTGCTAGCGGGGGGCCTAGCACAGATACGCAGTATTTT. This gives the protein CASGGPSTDTQYF. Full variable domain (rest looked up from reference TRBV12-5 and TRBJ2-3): DARVTQTPRHKVTEMGQEVTMRCQPILGHNTVFWYRQTMMQGLELLAYFRNRAPLDDSGMPKDRFSAEMPDATLATLKIQPSEPRDSAVYFCASGGPSTDTQYFGPGTRLTVL.

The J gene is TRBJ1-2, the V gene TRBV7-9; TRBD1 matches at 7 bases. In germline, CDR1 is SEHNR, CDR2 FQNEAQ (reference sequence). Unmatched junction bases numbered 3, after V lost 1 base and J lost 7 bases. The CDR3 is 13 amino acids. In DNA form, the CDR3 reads TGTGCCAGCAGCTTAGGGGGGGACAGTGGCTACACCTTC. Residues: CASSLGGDSGYTF.

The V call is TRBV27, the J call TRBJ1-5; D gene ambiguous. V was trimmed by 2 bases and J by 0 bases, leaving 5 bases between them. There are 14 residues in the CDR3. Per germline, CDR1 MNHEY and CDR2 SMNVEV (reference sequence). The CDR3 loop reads CASSLVASNQPQHF. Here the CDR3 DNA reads TGTGCCAGCAGTTTAGTGGCTAGCAATCAGCCCCAGCATTTT.

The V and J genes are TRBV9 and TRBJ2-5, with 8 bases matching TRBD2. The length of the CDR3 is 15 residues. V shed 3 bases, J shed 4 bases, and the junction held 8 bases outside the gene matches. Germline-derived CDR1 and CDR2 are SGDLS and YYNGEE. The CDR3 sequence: CASSAGTSRVETQYF. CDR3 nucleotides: TGTGCCAGCAGCGCCGGGACTAGTAGGGTAGAGACCCAGTACTTC. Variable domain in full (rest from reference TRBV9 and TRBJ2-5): DSGVTQTPKHLITATGQRVTLRCSPRSGDLSVYWYQQSLDQGLQFLIQYYNGEERAKGNILERFSAQQFPDLHSELNLSSLELGDSALYFCASSAGTSRVETQYFGPGTRLLVL.

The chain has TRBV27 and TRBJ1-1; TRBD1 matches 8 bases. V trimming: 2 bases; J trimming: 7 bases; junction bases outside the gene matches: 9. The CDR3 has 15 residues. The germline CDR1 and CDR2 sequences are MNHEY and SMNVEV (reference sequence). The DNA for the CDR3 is TGTGCCAGCAGTTTACGGGACAGGACAAGGGATGAAGCTTTCTTT. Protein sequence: CASSLRDRTRDEAFF.

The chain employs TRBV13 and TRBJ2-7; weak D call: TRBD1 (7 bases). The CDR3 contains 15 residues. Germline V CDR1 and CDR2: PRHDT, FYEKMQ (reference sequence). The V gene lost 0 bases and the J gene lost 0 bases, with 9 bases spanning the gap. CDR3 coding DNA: TGTGCCAGCAGCTTAGGCCAGGGGGGCTCCTACGAGCAGTACTTC. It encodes CASSLGQGGSYEQYF.

As DNA, the CDR3 is TGTGCCAGCAGCACCCTGGGGGGGGGACAAGAGACCCAGTACTTC. This sequence encodes CASSTLGGGQETQYF. The genes are TRBV7-9 and TRBJ2-5, with 7 bases fitting TRBD2. CDR1 is SEHNR, CDR2 FQNEAQ, per germline (reference sequence). There are 15 residues in the CDR3. Losses at the gene ends were 5 bases for V and 2 bases for J; bases not matched to a gene: 8.

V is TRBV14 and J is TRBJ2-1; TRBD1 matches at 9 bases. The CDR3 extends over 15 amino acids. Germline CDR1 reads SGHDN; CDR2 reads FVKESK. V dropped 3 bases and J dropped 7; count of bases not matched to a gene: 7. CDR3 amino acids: CASSHRDRESNEQFF. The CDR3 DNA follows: TGTGCCAGCAGCCACCGGGACAGGGAGTCTAATGAGCAGTTCTTC.

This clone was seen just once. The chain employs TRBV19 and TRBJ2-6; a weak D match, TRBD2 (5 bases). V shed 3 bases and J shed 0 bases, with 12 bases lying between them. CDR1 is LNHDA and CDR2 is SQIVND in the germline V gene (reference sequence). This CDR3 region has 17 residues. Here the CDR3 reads CASSINIGSSGANVLTF. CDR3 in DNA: TGTGCCAGTAGTATTAATATTGGGAGCTCTGGGGCCAACGTCCTGACTTTC. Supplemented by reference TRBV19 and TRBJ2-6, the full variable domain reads DGGITQSPKYLFRKEGQNVTLSCEQNLNHDAMYWYRQDPGQGLRLIYYSQIVNDFQKGDIAEGYSVSREKKESFPLTVTSAQKNPTAFYLCASSINIGSSGANVLTFGAGSRLTVL.

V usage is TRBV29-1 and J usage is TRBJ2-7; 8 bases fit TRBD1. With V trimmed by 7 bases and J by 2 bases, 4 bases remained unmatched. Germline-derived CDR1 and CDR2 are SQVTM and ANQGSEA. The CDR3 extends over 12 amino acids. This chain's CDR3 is CSATGGTYEQYF. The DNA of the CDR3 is TGCAGCGCCACAGGGGGGACCTACGAGCAGTACTTC.

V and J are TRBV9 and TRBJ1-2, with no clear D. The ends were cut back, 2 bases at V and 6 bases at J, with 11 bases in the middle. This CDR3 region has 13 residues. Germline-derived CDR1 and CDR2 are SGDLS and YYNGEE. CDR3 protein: CASSVNSRDGYTF. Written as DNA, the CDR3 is TGTGCCAGCAGCGTCAACTCGAGGGATGGCTACACCTTC.

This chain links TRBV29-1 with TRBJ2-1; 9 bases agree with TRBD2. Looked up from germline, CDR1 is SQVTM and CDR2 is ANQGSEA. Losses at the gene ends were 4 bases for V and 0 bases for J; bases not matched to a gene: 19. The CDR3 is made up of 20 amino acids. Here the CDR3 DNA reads TGCAGCGTTGCAGGTACGGTTTTAGAGCGGGAGGCGAGCTCCTACAATGAGCAGTTCTTC. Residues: CSVAGTVLEREASSYNEQFF.

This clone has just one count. The CDR3 bases are TGTGCCTGGAGGCCCTTGGGGGGGTCTAACTATGGCTACACCTTC. This encodes CAWRPLGGSNYGYTF. The rearrangement links TRBV30 to TRBJ1-2; D is perhaps TRBD1 (5 bases). CDR3 length equals 15 residues. V lost 3 bases and J lost 0, with 14 bases in between. Germline V gene sequence: CDR1 GTSNPN, CDR2 SVGIG (reference sequence).

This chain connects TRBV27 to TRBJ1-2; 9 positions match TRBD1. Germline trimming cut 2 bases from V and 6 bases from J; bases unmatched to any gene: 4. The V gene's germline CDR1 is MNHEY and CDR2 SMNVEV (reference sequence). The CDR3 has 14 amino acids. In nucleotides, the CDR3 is TGTGCCAGCAGTTTAAGGACAGGGGACCATGGCTACACCTTC. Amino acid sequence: CASSLRTGDHGYTF.

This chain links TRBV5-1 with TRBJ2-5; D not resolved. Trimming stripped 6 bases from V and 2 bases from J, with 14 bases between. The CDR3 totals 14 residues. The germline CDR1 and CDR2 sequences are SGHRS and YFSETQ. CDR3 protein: CASNILTPQETQYF. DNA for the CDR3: TGCGCCAGCAACATCCTTACACCTCAAGAGACCCAGTACTTC.

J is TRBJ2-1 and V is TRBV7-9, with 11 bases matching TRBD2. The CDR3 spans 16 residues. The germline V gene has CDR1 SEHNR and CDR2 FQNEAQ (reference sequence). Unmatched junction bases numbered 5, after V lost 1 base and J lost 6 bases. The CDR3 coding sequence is TGTGCCAGCAGCTTAGATAGCGGGGGGGCCTTCAATGAGCAGTTCTTC. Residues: CASSLDSGGAFNEQFF.

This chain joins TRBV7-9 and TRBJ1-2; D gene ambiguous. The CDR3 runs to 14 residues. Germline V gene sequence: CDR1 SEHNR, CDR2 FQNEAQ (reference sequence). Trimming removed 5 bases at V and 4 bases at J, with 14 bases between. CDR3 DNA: TGTGCCAGCAGCCGCGTTGAGATTGGCTATGGCTACACCTTC. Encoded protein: CASSRVEIGYGYTF.

In DNA, the CDR3 is TGCGCCAGCAGCCAAGATCGAAGAGGGATCGACGAGCAGTACTTC. This encodes CASSQDRRGIDEQYF. J is TRBJ2-7 and V is TRBV4-1; a weak D match, TRBD2 (5 bases). Germline CDR1 reads MGHRA; CDR2 reads YSYEKL. The CDR3 extends over 15 amino acids. The V gene lost 0 bases and the J gene lost 5 bases, with 14 bases spanning the gap.

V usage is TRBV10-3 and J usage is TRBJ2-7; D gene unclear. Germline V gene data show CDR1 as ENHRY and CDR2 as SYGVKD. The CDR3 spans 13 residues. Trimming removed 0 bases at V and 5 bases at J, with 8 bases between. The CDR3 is CAISESRYHEQYF. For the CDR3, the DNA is TGTGCCATCAGTGAGTCGCGGTACCACGAGCAGTACTTC.

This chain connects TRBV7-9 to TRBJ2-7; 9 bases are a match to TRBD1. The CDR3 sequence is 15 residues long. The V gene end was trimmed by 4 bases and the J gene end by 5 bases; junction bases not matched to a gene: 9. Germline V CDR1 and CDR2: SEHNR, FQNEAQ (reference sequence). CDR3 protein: CASSSTTGTGNEQYF. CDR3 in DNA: TGTGCCAGCAGCTCAACGACCGGGACAGGGAACGAGCAGTACTTC.